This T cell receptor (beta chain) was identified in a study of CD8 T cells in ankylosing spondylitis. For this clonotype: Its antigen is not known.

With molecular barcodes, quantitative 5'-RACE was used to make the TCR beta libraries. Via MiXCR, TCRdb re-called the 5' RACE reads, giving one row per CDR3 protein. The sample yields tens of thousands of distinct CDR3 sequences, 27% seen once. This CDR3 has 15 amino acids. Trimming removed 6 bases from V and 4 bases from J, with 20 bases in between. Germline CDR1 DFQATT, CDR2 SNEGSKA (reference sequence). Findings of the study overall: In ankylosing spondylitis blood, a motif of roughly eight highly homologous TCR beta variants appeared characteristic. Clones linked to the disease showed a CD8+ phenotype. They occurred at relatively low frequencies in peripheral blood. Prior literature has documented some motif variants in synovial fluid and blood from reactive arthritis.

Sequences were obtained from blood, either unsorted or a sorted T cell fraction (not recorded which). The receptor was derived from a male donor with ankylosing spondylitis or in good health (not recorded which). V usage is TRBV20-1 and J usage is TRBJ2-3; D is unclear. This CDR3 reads CSAELLVGSADTQYF. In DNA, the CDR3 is TGCAGTGCAGAACTACTCGTAGGTTCTGCAGATACGCAGTATTTT.